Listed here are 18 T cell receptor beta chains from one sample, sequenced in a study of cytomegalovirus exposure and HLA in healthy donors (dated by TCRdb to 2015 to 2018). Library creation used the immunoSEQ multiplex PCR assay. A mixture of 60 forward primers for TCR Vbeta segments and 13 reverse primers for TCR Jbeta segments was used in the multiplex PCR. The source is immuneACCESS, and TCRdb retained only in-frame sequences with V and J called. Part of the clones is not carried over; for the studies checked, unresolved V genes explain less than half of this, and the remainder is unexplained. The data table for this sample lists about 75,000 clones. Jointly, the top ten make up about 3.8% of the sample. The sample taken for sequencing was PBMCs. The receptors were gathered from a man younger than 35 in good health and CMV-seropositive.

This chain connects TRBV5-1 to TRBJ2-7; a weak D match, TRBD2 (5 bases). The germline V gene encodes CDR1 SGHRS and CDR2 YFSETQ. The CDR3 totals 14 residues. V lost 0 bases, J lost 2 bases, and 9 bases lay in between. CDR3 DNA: TGCGCCAGCAGCTTGGTATCCGGGGCCTACGAGCAGTACTTC. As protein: CASSLVSGAYEQYF.

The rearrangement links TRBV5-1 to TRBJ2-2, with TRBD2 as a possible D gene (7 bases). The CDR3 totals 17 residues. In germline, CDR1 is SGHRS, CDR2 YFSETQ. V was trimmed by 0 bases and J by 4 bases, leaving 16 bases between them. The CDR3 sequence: CASSLAGGLRGTGELFF. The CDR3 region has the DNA TGCGCCAGCAGCTTGGCGGGGGGCCTTAGGGGCACCGGGGAGCTGTTTTTT.

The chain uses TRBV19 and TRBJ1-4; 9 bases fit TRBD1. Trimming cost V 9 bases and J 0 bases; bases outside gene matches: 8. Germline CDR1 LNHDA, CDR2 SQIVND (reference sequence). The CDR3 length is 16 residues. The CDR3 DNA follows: TGTGCCAGCAAGGACAGGGGTTATGCAACTAATGAAAAACTGTTTTTT. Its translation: CASKDRGYATNEKLFF.

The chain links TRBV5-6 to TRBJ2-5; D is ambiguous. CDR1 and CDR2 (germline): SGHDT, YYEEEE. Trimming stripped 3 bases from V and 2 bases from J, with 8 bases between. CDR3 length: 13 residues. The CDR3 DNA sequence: TGTGCCAGCAGCTGGGCTCTACAAGAGACCCAGTACTTC. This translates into CASSWALQETQYF.

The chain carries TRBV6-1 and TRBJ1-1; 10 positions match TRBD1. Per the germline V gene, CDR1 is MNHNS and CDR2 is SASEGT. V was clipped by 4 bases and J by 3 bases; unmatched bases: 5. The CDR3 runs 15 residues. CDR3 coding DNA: TGTGCCAGCAGTGCATGGGACAGGGGAGACACTGAAGCTTTCTTT. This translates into CASSAWDRGDTEAFF.

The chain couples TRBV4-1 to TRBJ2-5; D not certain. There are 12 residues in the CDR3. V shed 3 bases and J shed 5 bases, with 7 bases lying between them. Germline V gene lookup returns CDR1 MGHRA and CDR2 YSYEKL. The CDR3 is CASSHLGETQYF. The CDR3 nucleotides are TGCGCCAGCAGCCATCTCGGGGAGACCCAGTACTTC.

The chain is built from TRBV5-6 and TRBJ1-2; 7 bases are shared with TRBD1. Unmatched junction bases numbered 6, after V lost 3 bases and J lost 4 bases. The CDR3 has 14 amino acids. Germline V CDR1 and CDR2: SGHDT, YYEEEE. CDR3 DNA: TGTGCCAGCAGCTCCCCGACAGGGCCCTATGGCTACACCTTC. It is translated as CASSSPTGPYGYTF.

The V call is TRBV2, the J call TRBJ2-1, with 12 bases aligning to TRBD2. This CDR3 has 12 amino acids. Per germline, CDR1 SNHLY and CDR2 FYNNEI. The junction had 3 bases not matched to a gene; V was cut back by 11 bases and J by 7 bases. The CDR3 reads CAAGLAGNEQFF. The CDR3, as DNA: TGTGCCGCCGGACTAGCGGGGAATGAGCAGTTCTTC. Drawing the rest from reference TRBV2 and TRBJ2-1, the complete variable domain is EPEVTQTPSHQVTQMGQEVILRCVPISNHLYFYWYRQILGQKVEFLVSFYNNEISEKSEIFDDQFSVERPDGSNFTLKIRSTKLEDSAMYFCAAGLAGNEQFFGPGTRLTVL.

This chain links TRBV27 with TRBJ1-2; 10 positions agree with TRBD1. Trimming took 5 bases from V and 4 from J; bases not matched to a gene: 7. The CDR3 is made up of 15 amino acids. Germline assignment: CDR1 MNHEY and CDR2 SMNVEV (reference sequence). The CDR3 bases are TGTGCCAGCAGTCCATTGACAGGGGGCAGCTATGGCTACACCTTC. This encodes CASSPLTGGSYGYTF.

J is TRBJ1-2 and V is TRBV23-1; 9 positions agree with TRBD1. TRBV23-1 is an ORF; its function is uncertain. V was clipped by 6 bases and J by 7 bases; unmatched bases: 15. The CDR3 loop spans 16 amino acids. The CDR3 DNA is TGCGCCAGCAGGGTGGACAGGGGTCAAAAGCGCGGTGGCTACACCTTC. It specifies CASRVDRGQKRGGYTF.

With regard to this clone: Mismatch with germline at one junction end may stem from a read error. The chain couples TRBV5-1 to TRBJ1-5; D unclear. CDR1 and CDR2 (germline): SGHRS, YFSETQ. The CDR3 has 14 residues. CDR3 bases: TGCGCCAGCAGCTTGTCTCCCAGCTCTCAGGCCCAGCATTTT. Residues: CASSLSPSSQAQHF.

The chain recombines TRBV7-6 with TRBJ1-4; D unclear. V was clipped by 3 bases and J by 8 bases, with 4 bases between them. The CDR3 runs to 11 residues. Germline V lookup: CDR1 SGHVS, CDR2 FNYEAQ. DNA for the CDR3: TGTGCCAGCAGCTTTCAAGAAAAACTGTTTTTT. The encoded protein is CASSFQEKLFF.

CDR3 protein: CASSLSGQGHQPQHF. The DNA for the CDR3 is TGTGCCAGCAGCTTATCCGGGCAGGGGCATCAGCCCCAGCATTTT. The chain links TRBV7-8 to TRBJ1-5, with a tentative D call TRBD1 (6 bases). Germline V gene lookup returns CDR1 SGHVS and CDR2 FQNEAQ. This CDR3 contains 15 residues. The V end was cut by 2 bases, the J end by 5 bases, with 13 bases between.

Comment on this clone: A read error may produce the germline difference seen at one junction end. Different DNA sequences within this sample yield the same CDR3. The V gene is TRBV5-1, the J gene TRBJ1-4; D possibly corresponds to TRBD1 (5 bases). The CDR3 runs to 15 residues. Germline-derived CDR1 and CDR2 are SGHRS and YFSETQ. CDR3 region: CASSLVGTGNEKLFF. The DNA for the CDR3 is TGTGCCAGCAGCTTGGTTGGAACAGGCAATGAAAAACTGTTTTTT.

CDR3 DNA: TGTGCCAGCAGCTTAGCGTCCAGCGGGGGGCCTCCCTACGAGCAGTACTTC. Protein: CASSLASSGGPPYEQYF. This sequence joins TRBV11-2 and TRBJ2-7, with TRBD2 identical over 9 bases. Germline CDR1 SGHAT, CDR2 FQNNGV. The junction had 9 bases not matched to a gene; V was cut back by 1 base and J by 2 bases. The CDR3 has 17 amino acids.

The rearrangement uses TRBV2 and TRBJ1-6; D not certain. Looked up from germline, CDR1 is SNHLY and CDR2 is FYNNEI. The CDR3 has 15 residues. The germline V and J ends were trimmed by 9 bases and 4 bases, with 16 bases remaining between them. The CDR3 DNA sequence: TGTGCCAGTAAGATCAGCGAGTATTATAATTCACCCCTCCACTTT. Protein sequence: CASKISEYYNSPLHF. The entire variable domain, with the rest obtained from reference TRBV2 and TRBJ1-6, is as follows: EPEVTQTPSHQVTQMGQEVILRCVPISNHLYFYWYRQILGQKVEFLVSFYNNEISEKSEIFDDQFSVERPDGSNFTLKIRSTKLEDSAMYFCASKISEYYNSPLHFGNGTRLTVT.

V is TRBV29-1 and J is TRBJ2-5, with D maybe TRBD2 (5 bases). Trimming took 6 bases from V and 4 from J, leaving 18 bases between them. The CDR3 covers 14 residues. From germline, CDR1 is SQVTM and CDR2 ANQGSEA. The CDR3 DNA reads TGCAGCGTCGCTTTATGGGGAGCTCGAGAGACCCAGTACTTC. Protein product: CSVALWGARETQYF.

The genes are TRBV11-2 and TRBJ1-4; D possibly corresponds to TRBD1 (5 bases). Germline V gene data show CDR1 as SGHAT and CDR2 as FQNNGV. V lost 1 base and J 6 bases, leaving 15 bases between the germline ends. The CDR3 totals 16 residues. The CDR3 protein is CASSLVPAGRYEKLFF. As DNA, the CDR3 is TGTGCCAGCAGCTTAGTCCCCGCGGGGCGGTATGAAAAACTGTTTTTT.